The TCR beta chain described here comes from a study of T-cell memory formation after mild COVID-19. Using its own MiXCR run on the 5' RACE reads, TCRdb lists one record per CDR3 protein. The top ten clones hold 3.5% to 4% of a sample with 150,000 to 200,000 distinct CDR3 sequences, 11% of them seen once. In this sample, this clonotype turned up many times. The antigen remains unidentified. Study outcomes and limitations: Mainly in CM and EM were contracting CD4+ clones; CD8+ were in EMRA. Pre-infection memory carried some responding clones, suggesting that cross-reactive memory joined. A second wave expanding day 15 to 37 was CD4+-biased; contracting clones were balanced.

This TCR was recovered from a man aged 18 to 35 who had mild COVID-19 (a few samples of this study predate the infection). Cell type and time point are not known. Sequenced material: PBMCs or a T cell subset sorted from them (not recorded which).

In DNA form, the CDR3 reads TGCAGCGTTCATGAACTCCGGGACAGGGGAAGAGATACGCAGTATTTT. As protein: CSVHELRDRGRDTQYF. J is TRBJ2-3 and V is TRBV29-1; 10 nucleotides match TRBD1. The CDR3 extends over 16 amino acids. With V trimmed by 5 bases and J by 5 bases, 13 bases remained unmatched. CDR1 is SQVTM and CDR2 is ANQGSEA in the germline V gene.